This T cell receptor beta chain is drawn from a study of T cell clonality in common variable immunodeficiency (dated by TCRdb to 2015 to 2017). Paper-wide results and their limitations: CVID subjects shared fewer TCRbeta clones with each other than healthy controls did (p < 0.0001). Despite equal DNA input, controls averaged roughly 80,000 unique sequences per sample versus about 30,000 in CVID samples. According to the authors, figuring out what caused the increased clonality in CVID would require sequencing the repertoires of T cell subpopulations. TCRbeta clonality was higher in CVID subjects than in healthy controls (t-test p = 0.018), and the increase was most characteristic of about a third of subjects. CVID TCRbeta sequences were reported to have fewer deletions and N-nucleotide insertions and to lack highly modified clones with 13 or more V deletions. Differences among patients in the CVID cohort limited the correlations between repertoire features and clinical complications.

CVID samples and control samples contributed equivalent amounts of genomic DNA as sequencing input. For every sample, a 60 bp segment covering the rearranged TCRbeta CDR3 region was amplified and then sequenced. The immunoSEQ assay, a bias-corrected multiplex PCR combined with high-throughput sequencing, was used to amplify TCRbeta. The study's own analysis went as follows. Every unique nucleotide sequence was considered a clone and was annotated with V, D and J genes, copy number and frequency. Sequences were labeled productive if in frame, and non-productive if out of frame or containing stop codons. As previously described, clonality was calculated on the basis of Shannon's entropy. The predicted amino acid sequences of productive clones were used to derive mean CDR3 Kyte-Doolittle hydropathy. Hierarchical clustering of scaled V gene usage was performed with the R hclust function using Manhattan distance and complete linkage. To assess clone sharing by CDR3 amino acid sequence, 12 repertoires per group were resampled over 100 rounds. The repertoires were searched for over 60 published EBV-specific TCRbeta sequences and about 240 published CMV-specific TCRbeta sequences. A couple of CVID samples yielding fewer than 10,000 sequences were excluded from analysis, leaving over 35 CVID repertoires. TCRdb re-hosts the immuneACCESS table, in-frame sequences only. Its copies lack some clones; in the studies checked, an unresolved V gene accounts for under half of them, and the cause for the rest is not known. Clone size and the V and J calls come from that table; the DNA yielded D and trimming. The sample has 30,000 to 40,000 clones on record, with no singletons. The ten largest clones add up to 0.95% of the sample.

Both CVID patients and healthy controls were predominantly of Caucasian heritage. Heparinized peripheral whole blood samples of roughly 5 to 8 ml were obtained from each donor. Genomic DNA from adults with common variable immune deficiency (CVID) and from healthy adult controls was used for sequencing of TCRbeta CDR3 repertoires. A total of some 22 healthy adult volunteers (about twelve female and approximately ten male; age range about 20 to 70 years, mean age approximately 34) were included in the control group. Diluted blood was subjected to density centrifugation over Hypaque 1077 or Ficoll-Paque for isolation of peripheral blood mononuclear cells. Genomic DNA was extracted from unsorted mononuclear cells by Qiagen column purification or by a centrifugation-based method. There are 13 amino acids in the CDR3, from cysteine to phenylalanine inclusive. Part of the CDR3 DNA is given, 30 bases translated from base 1. Trimming removed 7 bases from V and 2 bases from J, leaving 9 bases between the germline ends. CDR1 and CDR2 are read off the germline V gene (reference sequence) as LNHDA and SQIVND.

This clone was observed many times. What this receptor recognizes is not known. The CDR3 end is not reached by the read, which stops 3 residues before it; the germline J gene fills it in. Sequencing was done on a sample of peripheral blood mononuclear cells. This clonotype originated in a person between 18 and 75 years old in good health. The chain is made from TRBV19 and TRBJ1-5; the best D guess is TRBD1, with 5 bases matching. The sequenced CDR3 bases are TGTGCCAGTAAGACAGACGGCAATCAGCCC. Its product reads: CASKTDGNQP. The CDR3, in full, reads CASKTDGNQPQHF.